The rows below give T cell receptor beta chains drawn from one sample of a study of control samples from healthy donors and cancer patients. Clones were sequenced by immunoSEQ multiplex PCR, and TCRdb holds only the in-frame ones, with some missing. The sample includes 50,000 or so clones, about 96% of them seen just once. Source material: blood. The receptors here all came from a woman aged 18-29 years in good health. The CDR3 runs from the conserved cysteine through the conserved F or W. The D gene is left open where the match is weak. Size is omitted from some rows. Given values are once, few, many or a class for expanded clones.

abundance	v_gene	j_gene	d_gene	CDR3nt	CDR3aa
-	TRBV30	TRBJ1-4	-	TGTGCCTGGAGTGGGGACTCTAATGAAAAACTGTTTTTT	CAWSGDSNEKLFF
-	TRBV6-5	TRBJ2-3	TRBD2	TGTGCCACGGGGGAGCGGGGGGGGCCCACAGATACGCAGTATTTT	CATGERGGPTDTQYF
few	TRBV18	TRBJ1-1	-	TGTGCCAGCTCACTTTCCGGGACAAAGAACACTGAAGCTTTCTTT	CASSLSGTKNTEAFF
-	TRBV30	TRBJ2-5	-	TGTGCCTGCCTTCTCGGGACGGAGACCCAGTACTTC	CACLLGTETQYF
-	TRBV7-2	TRBJ2-2	-	TGTGCCAGCAGCCCTGCCCGTAGGGGGACTGGGGAGCTGTTTTTT	CASSPARRGTGELFF
-	TRBV19	TRBJ1-1	TRBD1	TGTGCCACTGGGACAGGGGGCGCGAACACTGAAGCTTTCTTT	CATGTGGANTEAFF
-	TRBV10-2	TRBJ1-1	-	TGCGCCAGCAGTGGGTCCGGGGGGGTAATGAACACTGAAGCTTTCTTT	CASSGSGGVMNTEAFF
-	TRBV14	TRBJ1-1	TRBD1	TGTGCCAGCAGCCGGACAACAGGGGTCGGTTCTGAAGCTTTCTTT	CASSRTTGVGSEAFF
-	TRBV25-1	TRBJ2-5	-	TGTGCCAGCAGTGGGGGGGAGACCCAGTACTTC	CASSGGETQYF
-	TRBV24-1	TRBJ2-7	-	TGTGCCACCAGTGATTGGGGCTACGAGCAGTACTTC	CATSDWGYEQYF
-	TRBV5-5	TRBJ1-1	-	TGTGCCAGCAGCTCGCAGACAGAAGTCATGAACACTGAAGCTTTCTTT	CASSSQTEVMNTEAFF
once	TRBV4-2	TRBJ1-2	TRBD1	TGTGCCAGCAGCCAACCGGGACAGCCTAACTATGGCTACACCTTC	CASSQPGQPNYGYTF
-	TRBV7-2	TRBJ2-1	-	TGTGCCAGCAGAGGTTACGGCGATGAGCAGTTCTTC	CASRGYGDEQFF
-	TRBV6-1	TRBJ2-6	-	TGTGCCAGCAGTGAAGGGTCCTCTGGGGCCAACGTCCTGACTTTC	CASSEGSSGANVLTF
-	TRBV7-9	TRBJ2-7	-	TGTGCCAGCAGCTTATCGTACAACTACGAGCAGTACTTC	CASSLSYNYEQYF
-	TRBV6-2/TRBV6-3	TRBJ1-1	-	TGTGCCAGCAGTTACGGCTCCCCGGATGCTTTCTTT	CASSYGSPDAFF
-	TRBV6-4	TRBJ2-1	TRBD1	TGTGCCAGCCATCCGGGACAGGGAGGCGATGAGCAGTTCTTC	CASHPGQGGDEQFF
-	TRBV6-5	TRBJ2-2	-	TGTGCCAGCGGCGCCACCCCTTCTACCGGGGAGCTGTTTTTT	CASGATPSTGELFF
-	TRBV6-6	TRBJ1-1	-	TGTGCCAGCAGTTTCGACAGGCCCCTTGAAGCTTTCTTT	CASSFDRPLEAFF
-	TRBV20-1	TRBJ1-2	-	TGCAGTGCCTTGGCGGGCTATGGCTACACCTTC	CSALAGYGYTF
-	TRBV7-9	TRBJ2-1	-	TGTGCCAGCAGCAATGCCCAGAATGAGCAGTTCTTC	CASSNAQNEQFF
-	TRBV18	TRBJ2-7	-	TGTGCCAGCTCACCGTGGACAGAAACCTACGAGCAGTACTTC	CASSPWTETYEQYF
-	TRBV5-5	TRBJ2-1	TRBD2	TGTGCCAGCAGCTTGTGGGCTAGCGGGGGGGCCGCTGAGCAGTTCTTC	CASSLWASGGAAEQFF
-	TRBV4-1	TRBJ1-1	TRBD1	TGCGCCAGCAGCCAGGGGGACAGGCTAGGATCAGAAGCTTTCTTT	CASSQGDRLGSEAFF
once	TRBV5-1	TRBJ1-6	-	TGCGCCAGTAGGGGGGTTATTGAGTCACCCCTCCACTTT	CASRGVIESPLHF
-	TRBV7-9	TRBJ1-3	-	TGTGCCAGCCGAGACTGGGGCTCTGGAAACACCATATATTTT	CASRDWGSGNTIYF
-	TRBV3-1/TRBV3-2	TRBJ2-3	TRBD1	TGTGCCAGCAGCCTCAGAGACAGGGGGGATACGCAGTATTTT	CASSLRDRGDTQYF
-	TRBV28	TRBJ2-7	-	TGTGCCAGCGGCAGGGGATTTTCCTACGAGCAGTACTTC	CASGRGFSYEQYF
once	TRBV7-9	TRBJ1-6	-	TGTGCCAGCAGCGACAGCAACAATTCACCCCTCCACTTT	CASSDSNNSPLHF
-	TRBV27	TRBJ1-2	TRBD1	TGTGCCAGCAGTTTGACAGGGGTAGGCTACACCTTC	CASSLTGVGYTF
-	TRBV18	TRBJ2-7	-	TGTGCCAGCTCACCACTCCGGACTCGCATCTACGAGCAGTACTTC	CASSPLRTRIYEQYF
once	TRBV2	TRBJ1-6	TRBD1	TGTGTCCAGGCGGACAGGGACCTTGGTAATTCACCCCTCCACTTT	CVQADRDLGNSPLHF
-	TRBV27	TRBJ2-1	TRBD2	TGTGCCAGCAGGCTCGGGGGGGCGAACAATGAGCAGTTCTTC	CASRLGGANNEQFF
-	TRBV27	TRBJ2-7	-	TGTGCCAGCAGTTGGCAGGAGCAGTACGAGCAGTACTTC	CASSWQEQYEQYF
-	TRBV11-1	TRBJ2-3	TRBD2	TGTGCCAGCAGCTACCGGGGGGACCCCACAGATACGCAGTATTTT	CASSYRGDPTDTQYF
-	TRBV11-2	TRBJ2-1	-	TGTGCCAGCAGCTACCCCCCGGGACTGGGGTGGGCTGAGCAGTTCTTC	CASSYPPGLGWAEQFF
-	TRBV25-1	TRBJ1-2	TRBD1	TGTGCCAGCAGCGCAAACCCGGGACAGGGAGTGAACTATGGCTACACCTTC	CASSANPGQGVNYGYTF
-	TRBV6-6	TRBJ1-1	-	TGTGCCAGCCGGGAGACGTTGAACACTGAAGCTTTCTTT	CASRETLNTEAFF
-	TRBV28	TRBJ1-1	-	TGTGCCAGCACAGGGGAAAAAGCTTTCTTT	CASTGEKAFF